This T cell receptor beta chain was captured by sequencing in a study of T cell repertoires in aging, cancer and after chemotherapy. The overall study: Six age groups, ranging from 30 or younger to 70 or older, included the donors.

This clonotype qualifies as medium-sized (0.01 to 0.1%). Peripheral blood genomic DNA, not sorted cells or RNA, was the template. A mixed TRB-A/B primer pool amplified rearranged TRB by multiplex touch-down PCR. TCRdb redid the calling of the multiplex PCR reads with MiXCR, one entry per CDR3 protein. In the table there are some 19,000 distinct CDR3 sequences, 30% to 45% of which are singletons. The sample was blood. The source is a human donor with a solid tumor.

CDR3 region: CASSLWAFSDTQYF. The CDR3 DNA is TGTGCCAGCAGTTTATGGGCCTTCTCGGATACGCAGTATTTT. The chain joins TRBV27 to TRBJ2-3; D unresolved. V lost 1 base, J lost 6 bases, and 11 bases lay in between. The germline V gene has CDR1 MNHEY and CDR2 SMNVEV (reference sequence). This CDR3 comprises 14 residues.